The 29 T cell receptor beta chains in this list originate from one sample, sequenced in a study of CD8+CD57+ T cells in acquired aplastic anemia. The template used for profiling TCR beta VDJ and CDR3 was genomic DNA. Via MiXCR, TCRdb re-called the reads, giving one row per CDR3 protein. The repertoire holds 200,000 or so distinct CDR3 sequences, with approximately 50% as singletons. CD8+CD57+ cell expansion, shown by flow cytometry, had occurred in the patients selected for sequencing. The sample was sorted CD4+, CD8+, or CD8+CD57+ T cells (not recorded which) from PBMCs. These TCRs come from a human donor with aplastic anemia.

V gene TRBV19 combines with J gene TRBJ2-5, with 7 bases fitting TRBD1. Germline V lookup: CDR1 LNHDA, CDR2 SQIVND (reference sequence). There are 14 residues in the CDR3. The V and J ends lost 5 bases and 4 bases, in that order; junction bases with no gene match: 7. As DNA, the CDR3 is TGTGCCAGTAGTCCGGACAGGACACGAGAGACCCAGTACTTC. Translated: CASSPDRTRETQYF. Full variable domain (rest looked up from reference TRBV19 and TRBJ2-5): DGGITQSPKYLFRKEGQNVTLSCEQNLNHDAMYWYRQDPGQGLRLIYYSQIVNDFQKGDIAEGYSVSREKKESFPLTVTSAQKNPTAFYLCASSPDRTRETQYFGPGTRLLVL.

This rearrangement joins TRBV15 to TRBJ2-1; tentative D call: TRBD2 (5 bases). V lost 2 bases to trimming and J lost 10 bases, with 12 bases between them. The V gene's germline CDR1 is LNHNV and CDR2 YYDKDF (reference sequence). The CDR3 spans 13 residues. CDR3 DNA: TGTGCCACCAGCAGATCCGGGTCGGGAGAGCAGTTCTTC. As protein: CATSRSGSGEQFF.

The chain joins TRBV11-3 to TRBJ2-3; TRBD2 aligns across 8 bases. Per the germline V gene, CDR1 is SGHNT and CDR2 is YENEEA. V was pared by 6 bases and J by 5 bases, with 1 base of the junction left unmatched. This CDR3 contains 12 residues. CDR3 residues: CASRGLGDTQYF. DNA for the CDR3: TGTGCCAGCAGGGGACTAGGAGATACGCAGTATTTT.

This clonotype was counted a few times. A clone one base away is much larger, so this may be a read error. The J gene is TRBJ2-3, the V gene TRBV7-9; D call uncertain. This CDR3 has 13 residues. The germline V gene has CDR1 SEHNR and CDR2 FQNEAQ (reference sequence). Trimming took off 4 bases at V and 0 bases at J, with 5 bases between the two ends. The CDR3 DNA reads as TGTGCCAGCAGCTCGTCTAGCACAGATACGCAGTATTTT. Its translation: CASSSSSTDTQYF.

The CDR3 bases are TGTGCCAGCAGTTATGGACCGTCCACTGAAGCTTTCTTT. Its protein is CASSYGPSTEAFF. The V and J genes are TRBV6-5 and TRBJ1-1; D unresolved. Trimming cost V 3 bases and J 4 bases, with 9 bases left between them. The CDR3 consists of 13 residues. Germline CDR1 MNHEY, CDR2 SVGAGI.

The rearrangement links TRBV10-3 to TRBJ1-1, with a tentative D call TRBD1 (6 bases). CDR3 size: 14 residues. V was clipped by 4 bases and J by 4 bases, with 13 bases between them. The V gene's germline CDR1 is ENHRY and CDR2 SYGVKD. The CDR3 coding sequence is TGTGCCATCAGTGCAAGTACAGGGACCACTGAAGCTTTCTTT. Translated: CAISASTGTTEAFF.

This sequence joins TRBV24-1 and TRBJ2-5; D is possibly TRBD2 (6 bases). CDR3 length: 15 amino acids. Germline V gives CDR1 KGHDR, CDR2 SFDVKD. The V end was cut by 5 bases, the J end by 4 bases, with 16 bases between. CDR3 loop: CATSGSGVTRETQYF. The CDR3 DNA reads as TGTGCCACCAGTGGGTCGGGAGTAACTAGAGAGACCCAGTACTTC.

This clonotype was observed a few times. CDR3 protein: CATGVQGTDTQYF. The DNA for the CDR3 is TGTGCCACGGGGGTACAGGGAACAGATACGCAGTATTTT. This chain uses TRBV24-1 with TRBJ2-3, with TRBD1 as a possible D gene (6 bases). V dropped 10 bases and J dropped 3 bases, with 13 bases sitting between them. Germline V CDR1 and CDR2: KGHDR, SFDVKD. The CDR3 runs to 13 residues.

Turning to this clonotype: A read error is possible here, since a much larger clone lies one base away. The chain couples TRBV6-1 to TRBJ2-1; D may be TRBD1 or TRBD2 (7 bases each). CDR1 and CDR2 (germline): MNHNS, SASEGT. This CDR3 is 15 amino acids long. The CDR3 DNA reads TGTGCCGGCAGGGGGGGAGGACCCCTGGCGATTCAGCAGTTCTTC. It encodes CAGRGGGPLAIQQFF.

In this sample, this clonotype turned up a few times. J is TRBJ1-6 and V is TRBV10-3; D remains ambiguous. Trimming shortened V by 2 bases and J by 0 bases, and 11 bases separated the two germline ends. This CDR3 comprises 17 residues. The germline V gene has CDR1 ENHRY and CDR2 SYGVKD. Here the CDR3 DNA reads TGTGCCATCAGTGAGGGGAAGTGGAGCTCCTATAATTCACCCCTCCACTTT. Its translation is CAISEGKWSSYNSPLHF.

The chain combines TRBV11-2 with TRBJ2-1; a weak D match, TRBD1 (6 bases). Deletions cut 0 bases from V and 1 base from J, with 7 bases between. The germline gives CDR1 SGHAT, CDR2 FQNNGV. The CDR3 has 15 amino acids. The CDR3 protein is CASSLDRGSYNEQFF. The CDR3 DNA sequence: TGTGCCAGCAGCTTAGACAGGGGATCCTACAATGAGCAGTTCTTC.

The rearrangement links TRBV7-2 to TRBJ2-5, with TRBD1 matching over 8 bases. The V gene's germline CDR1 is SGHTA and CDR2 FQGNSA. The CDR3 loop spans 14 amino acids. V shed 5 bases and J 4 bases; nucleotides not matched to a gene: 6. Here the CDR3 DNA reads TGTGCCAGCAGCATCGGGACAGGTGGAGAGACCCAGTACTTC. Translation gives CASSIGTGGETQYF.

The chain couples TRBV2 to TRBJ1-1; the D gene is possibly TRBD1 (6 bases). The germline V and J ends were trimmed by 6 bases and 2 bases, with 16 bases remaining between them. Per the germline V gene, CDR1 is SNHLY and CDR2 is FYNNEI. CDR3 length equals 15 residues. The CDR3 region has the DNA TGTGCCAGCAGGGGTTCCGGGACATCAAACACTGAAGCTTTCTTT. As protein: CASRGSGTSNTEAFF.

CDR3 region: CASSSPLEQYF. CDR3 nucleotide sequence: TGTGCCAGCAGCTCTCCATTAGAGCAGTACTTC. The chain uses TRBV7-2 and TRBJ2-7, with D unclear. The CDR3 sequence is 11 residues long. Per germline, CDR1 SGHTA and CDR2 FQGNSA. V lost 4 bases to trimming and J lost 7 bases, with 8 bases between them.

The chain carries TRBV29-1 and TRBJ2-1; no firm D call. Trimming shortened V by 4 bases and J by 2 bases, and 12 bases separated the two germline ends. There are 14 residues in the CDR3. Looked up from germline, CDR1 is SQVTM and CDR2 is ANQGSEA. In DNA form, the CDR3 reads TGCAGCGTTGGGAGTCAGGCCACCTACAATGAGCAGTTCTTC. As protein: CSVGSQATYNEQFF.

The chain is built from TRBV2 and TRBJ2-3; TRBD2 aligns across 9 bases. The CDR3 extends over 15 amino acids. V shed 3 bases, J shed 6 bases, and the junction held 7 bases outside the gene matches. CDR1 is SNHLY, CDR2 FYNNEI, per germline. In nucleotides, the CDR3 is TGTGCCAGCAGTGAGGTAGCGGGAGTATCGGATACGCAGTATTTT. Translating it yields CASSEVAGVSDTQYF.

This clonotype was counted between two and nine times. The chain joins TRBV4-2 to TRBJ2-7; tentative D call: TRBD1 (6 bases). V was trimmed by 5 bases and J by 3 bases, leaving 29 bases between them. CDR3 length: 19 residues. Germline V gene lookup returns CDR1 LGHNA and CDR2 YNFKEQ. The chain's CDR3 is CASSTFPRTAQFLSYEQYF. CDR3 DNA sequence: TGTGCCAGCAGCACATTCCCCCGGACAGCCCAATTTTTAAGCTACGAGCAGTACTTC.

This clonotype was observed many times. CDR3 in DNA: TGTGCCAGCAGCACTAGCGTATCCCTCTACAATGAGCAGTTCTTC. Translation: CASSTSVSLYNEQFF. The chain has TRBV11-2 and TRBJ2-1; 7 positions match TRBD2. Germline V CDR1 and CDR2: SGHAT, FQNNGV. CDR3 size: 15 residues. V trimming: 5 bases; J trimming: 3 bases; junction bases outside the gene matches: 7.

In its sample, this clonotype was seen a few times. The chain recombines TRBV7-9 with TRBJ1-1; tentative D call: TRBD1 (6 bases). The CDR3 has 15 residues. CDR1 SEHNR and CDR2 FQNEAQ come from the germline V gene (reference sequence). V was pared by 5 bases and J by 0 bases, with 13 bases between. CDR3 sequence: CASSGLGGLNTEAFF. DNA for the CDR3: TGTGCCAGCAGCGGCCTAGGGGGGCTGAACACTGAAGCTTTCTTT.

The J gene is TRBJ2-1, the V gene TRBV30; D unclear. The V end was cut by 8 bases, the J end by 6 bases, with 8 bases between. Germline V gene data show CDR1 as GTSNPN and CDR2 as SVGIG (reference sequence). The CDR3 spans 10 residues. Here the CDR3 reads CAARSNEQFF. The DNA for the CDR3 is TGTGCCGCCCGATCCAATGAGCAGTTCTTC.

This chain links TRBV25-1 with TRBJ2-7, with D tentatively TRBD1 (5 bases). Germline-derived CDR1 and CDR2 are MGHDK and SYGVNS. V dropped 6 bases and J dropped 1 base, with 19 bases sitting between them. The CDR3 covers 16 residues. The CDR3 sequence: CASSPSNRFYSYEQYF. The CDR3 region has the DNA TGTGCCAGCAGCCCCTCCAACAGGTTCTATTCCTACGAGCAGTACTTC.

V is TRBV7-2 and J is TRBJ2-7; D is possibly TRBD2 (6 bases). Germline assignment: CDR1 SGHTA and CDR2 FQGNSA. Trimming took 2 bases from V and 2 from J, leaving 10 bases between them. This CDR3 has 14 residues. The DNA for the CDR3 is TGTGCCAGCAGCTTATCTCGGGGGACCTACGAGCAGTACTTC. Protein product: CASSLSRGTYEQYF.

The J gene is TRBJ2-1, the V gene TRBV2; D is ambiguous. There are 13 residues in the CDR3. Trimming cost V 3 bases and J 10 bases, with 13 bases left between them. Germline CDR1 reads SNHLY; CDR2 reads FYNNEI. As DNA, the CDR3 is TGTGCCAGCAGTGAGATTGCCCTACCGGAGCAGTTCTTC. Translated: CASSEIALPEQFF. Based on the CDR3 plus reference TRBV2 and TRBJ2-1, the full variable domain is EPEVTQTPSHQVTQMGQEVILRCVPISNHLYFYWYRQILGQKVEFLVSFYNNEISEKSEIFDDQFSVERPDGSNFTLKIRSTKLEDSAMYFCASSEIALPEQFFGPGTRLTVL.

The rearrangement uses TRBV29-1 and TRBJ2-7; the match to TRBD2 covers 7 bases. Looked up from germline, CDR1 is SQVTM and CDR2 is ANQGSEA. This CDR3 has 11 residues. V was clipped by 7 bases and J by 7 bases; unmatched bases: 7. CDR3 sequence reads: CSGWTRGEQYF. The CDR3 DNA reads TGCAGCGGTTGGACTAGAGGGGAGCAGTACTTC.

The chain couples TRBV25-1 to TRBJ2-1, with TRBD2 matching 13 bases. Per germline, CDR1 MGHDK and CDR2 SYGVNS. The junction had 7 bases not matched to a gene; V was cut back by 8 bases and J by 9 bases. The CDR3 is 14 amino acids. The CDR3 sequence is CASERLAGGSEQFF. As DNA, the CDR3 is TGTGCCAGCGAAAGACTAGCGGGAGGCTCTGAGCAGTTCTTC. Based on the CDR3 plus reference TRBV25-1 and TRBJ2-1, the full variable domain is EADIYQTPRYLVIGTGKKITLECSQTMGHDKMYWYQQDPGMELHLIHYSYGVNSTEKGDLSSESTVSRIRTEHFPLTLESARPSHTSQYLCASERLAGGSEQFFGPGTRLTVL.

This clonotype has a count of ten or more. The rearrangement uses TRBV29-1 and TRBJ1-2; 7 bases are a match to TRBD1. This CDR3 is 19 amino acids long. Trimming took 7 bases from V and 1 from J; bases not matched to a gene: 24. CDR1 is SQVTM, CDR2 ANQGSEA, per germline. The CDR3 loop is CSGVRFGAHRGKSNYGYTF. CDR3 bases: TGCAGCGGAGTCCGATTTGGGGCCCACAGGGGAAAAAGTAACTATGGCTACACCTTC.

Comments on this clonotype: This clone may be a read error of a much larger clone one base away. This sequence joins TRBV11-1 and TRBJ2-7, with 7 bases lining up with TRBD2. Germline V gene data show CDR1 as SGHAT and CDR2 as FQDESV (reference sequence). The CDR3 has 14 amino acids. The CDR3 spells CASSRSGHTYEQHF. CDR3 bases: TGTGCCAGCAGCCGTAGCGGGCACACCTACGAGCAGCACTTC.

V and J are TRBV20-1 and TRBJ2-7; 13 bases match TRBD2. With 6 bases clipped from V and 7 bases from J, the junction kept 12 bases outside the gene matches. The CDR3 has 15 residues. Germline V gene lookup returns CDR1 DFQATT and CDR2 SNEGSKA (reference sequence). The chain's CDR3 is CSAKPRLAGGWEQYF. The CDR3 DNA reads TGCAGTGCGAAGCCCCGACTAGCGGGGGGCTGGGAGCAGTACTTC.

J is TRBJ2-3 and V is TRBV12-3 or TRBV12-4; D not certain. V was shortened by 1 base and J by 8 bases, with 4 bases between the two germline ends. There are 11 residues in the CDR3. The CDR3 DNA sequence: TGTGCCAGCAGTTTAGTGGGTACGCAGTATTTT. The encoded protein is CASSLVGTQYF.